Listed here are 21 T cell receptor beta chains from one sample, sequenced in a study of blood T cell repertoires in COVID-19. Some clones are missing from TCRdb's copy, which holds only in-frame ones; the method was immunoSEQ multiplex PCR. The table has approximately 230,000 clones, 85% to 90% seen once. Input material: PBMCs or T cells enriched from blood (not recorded which). All receptors come from a man aged 40-49 years who had recovered from COVID-19.

The J gene is TRBJ2-7, the V gene TRBV28; no clear D. Germline CDR1 reads MDHEN; CDR2 reads SYDVKM. The CDR3 is made up of 14 amino acids. Between the trimmed V and J ends, which lost 5 bases and 2 bases, there was a span of 13 bases. As DNA, the CDR3 is TGTGCCAGCAGTCCCGTTTGGGCAGCCTACGAGCAGTACTTC. Residues: CASSPVWAAYEQYF.

This clone was found a few times. An end of the junction does not agree with germline; a read error may underlie this. The genes are TRBV7-7 and TRBJ2-2; D unclear. This CDR3 has 17 amino acids. CDR1 is SSHAT and CDR2 is FNYEAQ in the germline V gene (reference sequence). The CDR3 DNA reads as TGTGCTAGCAGCTTAGGTCGAACAGCTACCAACACCGGGGAGCTGTTTTTT. It specifies CASSLGRTATNTGELFF.

For the CDR3, the DNA is TGCGCCAGCAGCTTACAGGGTCCAGCCTACGAGCAGTACTTC. It encodes CASSLQGPAYEQYF. V usage is TRBV5-1 and J usage is TRBJ2-7; TRBD1 is a possible D gene (6 bases). Germline values: CDR1 SGHRS, CDR2 YFSETQ. V dropped 2 bases and J dropped 2 bases, with 11 bases sitting between them. The CDR3 loop spans 14 amino acids.

The chain uses TRBV4-1 and TRBJ2-5; tentative D call: TRBD1 (6 bases). The CDR3 is 16 amino acids. The germline CDR1 and CDR2 sequences are MGHRA and YSYEKL. Trimming shortened V by 4 bases and J by 4 bases, and 19 bases separated the two germline ends. This CDR3 is CASSLQHKQGSETQYF. The CDR3 DNA reads TGCGCCAGCAGCCTCCAACATAAACAGGGTTCAGAGACCCAGTACTTC.

This chain joins TRBV6-2 or TRBV6-3 and TRBJ2-3; no clear D. The CDR3 has 11 amino acids. V lost 6 bases to trimming and J lost 11 bases, with 12 bases between them. Germline V lookup: CDR1 MNHEY, CDR2 SVGEGT. The CDR3 coding sequence is TGTGCCAGCAGCGAGTCCCCTGGGCAGTATTTT. It codes for CASSESPGQYF.

The chain has TRBV18 and TRBJ1-2, with D possibly matching TRBD1 (6 bases). The CDR3 is 13 residues long. Germline CDR1 KGHSH, CDR2 LQKENI. Deletions cut 3 bases from V and 6 bases from J, with 11 bases between. The CDR3 spells CASSPGAGHGYTF. The CDR3 region has the DNA TGTGCCAGCTCACCGGGGGCAGGGCATGGCTACACCTTC.

This clone turned up a few times. The chain uses TRBV6-4 and TRBJ2-4; 7 nucleotides align to TRBD2. The germline V gene has CDR1 MRHNA and CDR2 SNTAGT. After removal of 2 bases from V and 0 bases from J, the junction contained 4 bases not matched to a gene. The CDR3 is 16 residues long. The CDR3 DNA reads TGTGCCAGCAGTGACCTAGCGGAGCTAGCCAAAAACATTCAGTACTTC. Its protein is CASSDLAELAKNIQYF.

The rearrangement uses TRBV15 and TRBJ2-5; 12 bases line up with TRBD2. Trimming removed 0 bases from V and 5 bases from J; junction bases left unmatched: 7. This CDR3 is 17 amino acids long. The germline V gene encodes CDR1 LNHNV and CDR2 YYDKDF (reference sequence). The CDR3 DNA sequence: TGTGCCACCAGCAGAGATCTTTCACTAGCGGGGGGCGAGACCCAGTACTTC. It specifies CATSRDLSLAGGETQYF.

V and J are TRBV6-4 and TRBJ1-6; 7 positions match TRBD1. V gave up 6 bases and J gave up 9 bases; unmatched junction bases: 14. This CDR3 is built from 16 residues. In germline, CDR1 is MRHNA, CDR2 SNTAGT. Written as DNA, the CDR3 is TGTGCCAGCAGCCGGGACAGCGTTTTTGGGGCTTCACCCCTCCACTTT. Protein: CASSRDSVFGASPLHF.

The genes are TRBV7-2 and TRBJ2-3, with TRBD2 matching over 11 bases. This CDR3 has 16 residues. With 4 bases clipped from V and 2 bases from J, the junction kept 5 bases outside the gene matches. Germline CDR1 reads SGHTA; CDR2 reads FQGNSA. CDR3 in amino acids: CASSSRSGRATDTQYF. The CDR3 region has the DNA TGTGCCAGCAGCTCGCGTAGCGGGAGGGCCACAGATACGCAGTATTTT.

The table lists this clone with a count of one. The CDR3 bases are TGTGCCAGCAGCCAGGACAGGGGGCTCTATGGCTACACCTTC. Amino acids: CASSQDRGLYGYTF. J is TRBJ1-2 and V is TRBV7-9; 11 bases are shared with TRBD1. The V segment lost 5 bases and the J segment 4 bases; nucleotides outside the gene matches: 3. This CDR3 is built from 14 residues. Per the germline V gene, CDR1 is SEHNR and CDR2 is FQNEAQ (reference sequence).

The chain carries TRBV5-6 and TRBJ2-7, with 10 bases identical to TRBD2. The CDR3 runs to 17 residues. The germline gives CDR1 SGHDT, CDR2 YYEEEE. With V trimmed by 1 base and J by 0 bases, 7 bases remained unmatched. The CDR3 here is CASSLRLAGVLSYEQYF. CDR3 nucleotide sequence: TGTGCCAGCAGCTTGCGTCTAGCGGGAGTTCTCTCCTACGAGCAGTACTTC.

The gene calls are TRBV15 and TRBJ2-7; 7 nucleotides align to TRBD2. The CDR3 consists of 14 residues. The germline V gene encodes CDR1 LNHNV and CDR2 YYDKDF (reference sequence). Germline trimming cut 3 bases from V and 7 bases from J; bases unmatched to any gene: 9. For the CDR3, the DNA is TGTGCCACCAGCAGGTTGGGGGAGGGCGGGGAGCAGTACTTC. Its protein is CATSRLGEGGEQYF.

CDR3 region: CASSSTGAREQYF. CDR3 bases: TGTGCCAGCAGCTCGACAGGGGCCCGCGAGCAGTACTTC. The chain recombines TRBV7-3 with TRBJ2-7, with TRBD1 matching over 8 bases. CDR3 size: 13 residues. Losses at the gene ends were 4 bases for V and 6 bases for J; bases not matched to a gene: 5. CDR1 SGHTA and CDR2 FQGTGA come from the germline V gene. Full variable domain (rest looked up from reference TRBV7-3 and TRBJ2-7): GAGVSQTPSNKVTEKGKYVELRCDPISGHTALYWYRQSLGQGPEFLIYFQGTGAADDSGLPNDRFFAVRPEGSVSTLKIQRTERGDSAVYLCASSSTGAREQYFGPGTRLTVT.

The chain has TRBV5-1 and TRBJ2-7; TRBD2 matches 8 bases. Trimming removed 3 bases from V and 5 bases from J; junction bases left unmatched: 4. The CDR3 extends over 13 amino acids. Germline lookup yields CDR1 SGHRS and CDR2 YFSETQ. The CDR3 region is CASSSEGLDEQYF. CDR3 DNA sequence: TGCGCCAGCAGCTCCGAGGGACTAGACGAGCAGTACTTC.

This clone was observed once. The J gene is TRBJ2-5, the V gene TRBV10-3; the match to TRBD2 covers 9 bases. Germline V CDR1 and CDR2: ENHRY, SYGVKD. V trimming: 4 bases; J trimming: 2 bases; junction bases outside the gene matches: 2. The CDR3 is 14 residues long. CDR3 sequence reads: CAISALAGQETQYF. The CDR3 nucleotides are TGTGCCATCAGTGCTCTAGCGGGGCAAGAGACCCAGTACTTC.

This rearrangement joins TRBV5-6 to TRBJ2-7; TRBD2 matches 7 bases. This CDR3 has 15 amino acids. Germline V gene data show CDR1 as SGHDT and CDR2 as YYEEEE. Trimming removed 2 bases from V and 2 bases from J; junction bases left unmatched: 7. CDR3 amino acids: CASSLSGGFTYEQYF. CDR3 nucleotide sequence: TGTGCCAGCAGCTTATCGGGGGGTTTTACCTACGAGCAGTACTTC.

The J gene is TRBJ2-3, the V gene TRBV4-2; tentatively, D is TRBD2 (6 bases). Germline V gene sequence: CDR1 LGHNA, CDR2 YNFKEQ. The CDR3 spans 14 residues. Trimming removed 3 bases from V and 2 bases from J, with 9 bases in between. CDR3 DNA sequence: TGTGCCAGCAGCCATGGGGAGGCCACAGATACGCAGTATTTT. Translation gives CASSHGEATDTQYF.

Concerning this clone itself: Other DNA sequences in the sample encode the same CDR3. The chain recombines TRBV19 with TRBJ2-3; 14 nucleotides match TRBD2. The CDR3 spans 15 residues. The V gene's germline CDR1 is LNHDA and CDR2 SQIVND (reference sequence). The J segment lost 3 bases and the V segment lost 6 bases, leaving 2 bases of the junction unmatched. This CDR3 reads CASSGLAGGTDTQYF. The CDR3 nucleotides read TGTGCCAGTAGCGGACTAGCGGGAGGTACAGATACGCAGTATTTT.

V and J are TRBV6-5 and TRBJ1-5, with TRBD1 matching over 7 bases. The CDR3 runs 14 residues. Germline trimming cut 6 bases from V and 3 bases from J; bases unmatched to any gene: 5. Germline assignment: CDR1 MNHEY and CDR2 SVGAGI. The CDR3 here is CASRGGRDNQPQHF. CDR3 nucleotides: TGTGCCAGCAGAGGGGGCAGGGACAATCAGCCCCAGCATTTT.

Worth noting for this clone: Germline is not matched at one junction end, which may reflect a read error. The chain uses TRBV7-7 and TRBJ2-1; 7 bases line up with TRBD1. From germline, CDR1 is SSHAT and CDR2 FNYEAQ (reference sequence). The CDR3 has 17 residues. The CDR3 region is CASSLESEQGSHNEQFF. The CDR3 DNA is TGTGCTAGCAGCTTAGAGAGTGAACAGGGGTCCCACAATGAGCAGTTCTTC.